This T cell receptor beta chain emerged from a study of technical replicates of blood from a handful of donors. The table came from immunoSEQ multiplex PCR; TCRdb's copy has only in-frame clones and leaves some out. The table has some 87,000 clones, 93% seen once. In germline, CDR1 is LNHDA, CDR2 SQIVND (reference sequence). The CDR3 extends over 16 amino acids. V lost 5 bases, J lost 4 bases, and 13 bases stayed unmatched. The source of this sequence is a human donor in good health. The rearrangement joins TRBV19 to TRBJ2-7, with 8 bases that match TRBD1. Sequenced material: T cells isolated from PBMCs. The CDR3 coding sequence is TGTGCCAGTAGTTGGGGACAGGCGTCCTTGAGGTACGAGCAGTACTTC. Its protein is CASSWGQASLRYEQYF.